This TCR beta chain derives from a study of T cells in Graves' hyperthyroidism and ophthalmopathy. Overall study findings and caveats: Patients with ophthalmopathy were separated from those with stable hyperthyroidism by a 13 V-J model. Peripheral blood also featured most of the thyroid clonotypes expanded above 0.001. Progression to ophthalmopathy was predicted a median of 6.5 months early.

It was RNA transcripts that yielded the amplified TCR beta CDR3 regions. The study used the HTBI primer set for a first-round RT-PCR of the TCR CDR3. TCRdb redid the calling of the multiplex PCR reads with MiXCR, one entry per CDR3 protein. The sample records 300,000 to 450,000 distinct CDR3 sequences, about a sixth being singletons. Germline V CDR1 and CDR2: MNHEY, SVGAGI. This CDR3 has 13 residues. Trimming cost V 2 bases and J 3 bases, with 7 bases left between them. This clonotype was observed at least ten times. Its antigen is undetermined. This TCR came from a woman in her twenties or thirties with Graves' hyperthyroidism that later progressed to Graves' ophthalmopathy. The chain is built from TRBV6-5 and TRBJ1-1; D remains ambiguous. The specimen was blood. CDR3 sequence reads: CASSYREDTEAFF. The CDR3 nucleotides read TGTGCCAGCAGTTACAGGGAGGACACTGAAGCTTTCTTT.